This TCR beta chain was recorded in a study of regulatory T cells in long-lasting Graves disease. This clonotype appeared many times. Time point reported: newly diagnosed GD, antithyroid drugs for less than 3 months. After RNA was extracted from PBMCs, the TCR library was made from it. The germline CDR1 and CDR2 sequences are MNHNS and SASEGT. V was trimmed by 3 bases and J by 2 bases, leaving 17 bases between them. CDR3 length: 16 amino acids. According to the study, TCR beta libraries were built with iRepertoire HTBI primers and CDR3-region Arm-PCR. TCRdb re-called the multiplex PCR reads with MiXCR, one entry per CDR3 protein. The sample has 450,000 to 650,000 distinct CDR3 sequences; roughly 15% are singletons. These data also formed part of another study, on T cells in Graves' hyperthyroidism and ophthalmopathy. From that paper: The HTBI set primed first-round TCR CDR3 RT-PCR.

This receptor was obtained from a woman aged 35 to 60 with Graves disease. The gene calls are TRBV6-1 and TRBJ2-7; unclear D gene. The specimen comprised peripheral blood mononuclear cells (PBMCs), sampled at new diagnosis, from a patient treated with antithyroid drugs. This CDR3 is CASSDSSARIAYEQYF. As DNA, the CDR3 is TGTGCCAGCAGTGACAGCTCAGCGAGAATCGCCTACGAGCAGTACTTC.